This T cell receptor (beta chain) appears in the sequencing data of a study of shared clonotypes between healthy human individuals. DNA at 200 ng, 25,000 to 30,000 T cell genomes, went into sorted-subset replicate PCRs. This table comes from immunoSEQ multiplex PCR, and its TCRdb copy is limited to in-frame clones, with some not included. Found here are around 1.6 million clones, about 98% of them singletons; the top ten hold about 0.4%. With 6 bases clipped from V and 4 bases from J, the junction kept 5 bases outside the gene matches. Per the germline V gene, CDR1 is SQVTM and CDR2 is ANQGSEA. The CDR3 length is 12 residues. Partitioning of CD4+ cells yielded a CD45RA+ naive subset and a CD45RA-negative memory subset.

The origin of this receptor is a man aged 25-45 years in good health. This rearrangement joins TRBV29-1 to TRBJ2-7; 8 bases are shared with TRBD1. What was sequenced was naive CD4+ T cells sorted from blood. The subset here: CD45RA+ positively selected. CDR3 coding DNA: TGCAGCGTCCAGGGGGCGGTTTACGAGCAGTACTTC. It is translated as CSVQGAVYEQYF.